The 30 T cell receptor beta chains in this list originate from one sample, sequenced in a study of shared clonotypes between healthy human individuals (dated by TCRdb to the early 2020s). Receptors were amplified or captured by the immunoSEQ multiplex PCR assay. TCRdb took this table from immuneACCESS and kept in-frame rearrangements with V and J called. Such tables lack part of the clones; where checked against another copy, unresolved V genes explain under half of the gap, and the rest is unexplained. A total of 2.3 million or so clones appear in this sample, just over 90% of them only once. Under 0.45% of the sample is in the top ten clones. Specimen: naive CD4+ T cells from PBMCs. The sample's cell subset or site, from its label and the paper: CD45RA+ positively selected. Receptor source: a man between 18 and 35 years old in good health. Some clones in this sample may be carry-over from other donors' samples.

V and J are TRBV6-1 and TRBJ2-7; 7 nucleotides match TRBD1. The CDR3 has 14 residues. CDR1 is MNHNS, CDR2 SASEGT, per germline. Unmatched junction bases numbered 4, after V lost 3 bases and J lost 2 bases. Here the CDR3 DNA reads TGTGCCAGCAGTGATAGGACAGGTCCCTACGAGCAGTACTTC. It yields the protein CASSDRTGPYEQYF.

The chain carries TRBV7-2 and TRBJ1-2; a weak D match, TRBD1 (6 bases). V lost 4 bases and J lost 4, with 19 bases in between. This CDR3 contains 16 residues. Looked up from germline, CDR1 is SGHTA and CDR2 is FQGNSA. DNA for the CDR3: TGTGCCAGCAGCTCCTGGGGGGGCAGGGCGGCCTATGGCTACACCTTC. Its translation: CASSSWGGRAAYGYTF. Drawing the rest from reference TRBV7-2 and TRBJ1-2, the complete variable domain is GAGVSQSPSNKVTEKGKDVELRCDPISGHTALYWYRQSLGQGLEFLIYFQGNSAPDKSGLPSDRFSAERTGGSVSTLTIQRTQQEDSAVYLCASSSWGGRAAYGYTFGSGTRLTVV.

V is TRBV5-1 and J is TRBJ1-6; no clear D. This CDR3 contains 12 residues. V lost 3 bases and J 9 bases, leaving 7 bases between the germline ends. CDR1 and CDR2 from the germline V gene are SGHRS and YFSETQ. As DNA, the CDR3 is TGCGCCAGCAGCTCGCCGGGTTCACCCCTCCACTTT. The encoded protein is CASSSPGSPLHF.

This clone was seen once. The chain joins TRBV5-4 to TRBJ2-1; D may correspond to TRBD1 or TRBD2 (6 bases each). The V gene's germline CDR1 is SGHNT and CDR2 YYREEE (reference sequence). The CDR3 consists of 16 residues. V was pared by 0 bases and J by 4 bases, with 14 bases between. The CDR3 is CASSLGGDKGYNEQFF. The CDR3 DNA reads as TGTGCCAGCAGCTTGGGCGGGGACAAAGGATACAATGAGCAGTTCTTC.

The CDR3, as DNA: TGTGCCAGCAGCTCCGTCCGGACAGGTCTGTTTAGCAATCAGCCCCAGCATTTT. It is translated as CASSSVRTGLFSNQPQHF. This chain links TRBV5-5 with TRBJ1-5, with 7 bases identical to TRBD1. The CDR3 covers 18 residues. V gave up 3 bases and J gave up 0 bases; unmatched junction bases: 12. Per germline, CDR1 SGHKS and CDR2 YYEKEE (reference sequence).

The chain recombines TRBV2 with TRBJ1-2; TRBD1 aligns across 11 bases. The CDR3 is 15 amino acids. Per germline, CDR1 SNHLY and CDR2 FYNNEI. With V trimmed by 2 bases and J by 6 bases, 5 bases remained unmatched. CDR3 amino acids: CASSEHWGQGDGYTF. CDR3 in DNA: TGTGCCAGCAGTGAACATTGGGGACAGGGGGATGGCTACACCTTC.

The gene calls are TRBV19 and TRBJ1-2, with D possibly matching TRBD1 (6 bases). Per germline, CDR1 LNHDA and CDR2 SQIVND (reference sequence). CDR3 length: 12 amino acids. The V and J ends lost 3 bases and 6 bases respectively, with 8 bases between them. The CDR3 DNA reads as TGTGCCAGTAGTATCCACAGGGATGGCTACACCTTC. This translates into CASSIHRDGYTF.

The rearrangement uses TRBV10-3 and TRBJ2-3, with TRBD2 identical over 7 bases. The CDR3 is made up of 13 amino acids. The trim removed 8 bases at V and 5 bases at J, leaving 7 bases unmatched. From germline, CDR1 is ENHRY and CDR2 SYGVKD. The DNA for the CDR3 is TGTGCCATCGGGGGAGGGCCGGTAGATACGCAGTATTTT. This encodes CAIGGGPVDTQYF.

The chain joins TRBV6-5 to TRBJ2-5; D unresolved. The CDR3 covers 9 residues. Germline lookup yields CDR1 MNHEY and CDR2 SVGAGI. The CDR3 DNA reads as TGTGTATTCCAAGAGACCCAGTACTTC. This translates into CVFQETQYF.

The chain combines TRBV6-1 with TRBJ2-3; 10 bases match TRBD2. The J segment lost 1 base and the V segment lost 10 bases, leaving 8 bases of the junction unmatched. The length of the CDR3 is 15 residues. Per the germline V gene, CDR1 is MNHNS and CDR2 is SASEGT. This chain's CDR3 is CATSLGLAGTDTQYF. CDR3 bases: TGTGCCACCTCCCTTGGACTAGCGGGCACAGATACGCAGTATTTT.

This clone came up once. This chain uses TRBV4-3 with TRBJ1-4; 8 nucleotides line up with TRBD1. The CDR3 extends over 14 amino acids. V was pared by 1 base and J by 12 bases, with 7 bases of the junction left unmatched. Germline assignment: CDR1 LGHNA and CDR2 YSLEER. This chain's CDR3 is CASSQVWVTGELFF. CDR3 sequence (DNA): TGCGCCAGCAGCCAAGTATGGGTGACAGGGGAACTGTTTTTT.

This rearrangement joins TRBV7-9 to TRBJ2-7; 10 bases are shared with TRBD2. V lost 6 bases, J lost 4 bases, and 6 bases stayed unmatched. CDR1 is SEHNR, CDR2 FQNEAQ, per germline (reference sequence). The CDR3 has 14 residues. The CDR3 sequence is CASSEAGGPYEQYF. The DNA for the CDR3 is TGTGCCAGCAGTGAAGCGGGAGGGCCATACGAGCAGTACTTC.

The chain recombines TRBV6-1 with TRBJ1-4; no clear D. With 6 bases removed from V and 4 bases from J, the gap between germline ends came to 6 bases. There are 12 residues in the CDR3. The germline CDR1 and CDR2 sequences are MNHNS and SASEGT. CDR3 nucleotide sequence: TGTGCCAGCAGGGGCCTTAATGAAAAACTGTTTTTT. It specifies CASRGLNEKLFF.

DNA for the CDR3: TGTGCCAGCAGCCGACAGGCGTTCTATGGCTACACCTTC. This encodes CASSRQAFYGYTF. The chain combines TRBV6-5 with TRBJ1-2, with D possibly TRBD1 on 6 matching bases. The CDR3 length is 13 residues. V lost 6 bases and J 4 bases, leaving 12 bases between the germline ends. Germline CDR1 is MNHEY and CDR2 is SVGAGI.

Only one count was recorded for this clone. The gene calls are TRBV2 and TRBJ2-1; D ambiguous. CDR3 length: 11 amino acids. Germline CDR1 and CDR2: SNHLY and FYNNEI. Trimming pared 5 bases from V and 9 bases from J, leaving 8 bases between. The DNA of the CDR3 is TGTGCCAGCAGTTTAGGCGCTGAGCAGTTCTTC. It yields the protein CASSLGAEQFF.

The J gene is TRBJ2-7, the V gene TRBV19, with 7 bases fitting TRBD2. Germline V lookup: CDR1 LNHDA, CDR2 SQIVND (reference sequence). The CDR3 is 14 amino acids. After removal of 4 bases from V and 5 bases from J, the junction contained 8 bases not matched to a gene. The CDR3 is CASSRRGSYHEQYF. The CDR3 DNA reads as TGTGCCAGTAGTAGGCGCGGGAGTTACCACGAGCAGTACTTC.

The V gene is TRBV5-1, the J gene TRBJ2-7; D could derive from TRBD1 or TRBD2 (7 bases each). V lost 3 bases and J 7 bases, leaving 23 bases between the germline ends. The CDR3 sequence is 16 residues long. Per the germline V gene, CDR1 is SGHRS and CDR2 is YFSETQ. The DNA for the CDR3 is TGCGCCAGCAGCTCCTGGCCCCAGGGGGGGAGTGGAGAGCAGTACTTC. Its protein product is CASSSWPQGGSGEQYF.

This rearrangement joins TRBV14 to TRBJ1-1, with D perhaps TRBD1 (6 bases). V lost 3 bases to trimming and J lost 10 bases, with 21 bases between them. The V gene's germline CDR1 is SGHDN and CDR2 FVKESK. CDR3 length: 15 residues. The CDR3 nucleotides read TGTGCCAGCAGCCACCAAAACAGGGTTCCACGGGGAGCTTTCTTT. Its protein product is CASSHQNRVPRGAFF.

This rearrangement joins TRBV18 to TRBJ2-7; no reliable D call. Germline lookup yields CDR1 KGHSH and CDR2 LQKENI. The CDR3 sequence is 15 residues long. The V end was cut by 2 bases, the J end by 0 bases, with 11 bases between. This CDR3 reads CASSPYPRSSYEQYF. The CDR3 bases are TGTGCCAGCTCACCATACCCAAGGAGCTCCTACGAGCAGTACTTC.

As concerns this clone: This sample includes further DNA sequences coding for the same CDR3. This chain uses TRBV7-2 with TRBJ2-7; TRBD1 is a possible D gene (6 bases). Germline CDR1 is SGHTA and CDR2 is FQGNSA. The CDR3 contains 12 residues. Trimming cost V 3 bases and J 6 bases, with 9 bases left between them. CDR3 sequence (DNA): TGTGCCAGCAGCTTGCAGGGGAGCGAGCAGTACTTC. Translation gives CASSLQGSEQYF.

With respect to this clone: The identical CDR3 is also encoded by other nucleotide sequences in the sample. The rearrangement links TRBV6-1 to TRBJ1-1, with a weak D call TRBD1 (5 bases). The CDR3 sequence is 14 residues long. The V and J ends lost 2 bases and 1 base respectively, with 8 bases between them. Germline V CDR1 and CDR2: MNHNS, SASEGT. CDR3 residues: CASSEQGRNTEAFF. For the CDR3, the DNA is TGTGCCAGCAGTGAACAGGGTAGGAACACTGAAGCTTTCTTT.

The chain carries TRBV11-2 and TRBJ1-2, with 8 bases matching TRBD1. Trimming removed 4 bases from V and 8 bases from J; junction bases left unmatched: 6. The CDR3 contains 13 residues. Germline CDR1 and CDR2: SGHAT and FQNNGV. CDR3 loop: CASSSGGAGGYTF. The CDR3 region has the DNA TGTGCCAGCAGCTCAGGGGGCGCCGGGGGCTACACCTTC.

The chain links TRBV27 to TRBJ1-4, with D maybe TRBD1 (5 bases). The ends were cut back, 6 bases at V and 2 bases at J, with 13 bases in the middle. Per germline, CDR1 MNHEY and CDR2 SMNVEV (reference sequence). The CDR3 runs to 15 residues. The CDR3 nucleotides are TGTGCCAGCAGGCCCCAGGGACTCACTAATGAAAAACTGTTTTTT. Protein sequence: CASRPQGLTNEKLFF.

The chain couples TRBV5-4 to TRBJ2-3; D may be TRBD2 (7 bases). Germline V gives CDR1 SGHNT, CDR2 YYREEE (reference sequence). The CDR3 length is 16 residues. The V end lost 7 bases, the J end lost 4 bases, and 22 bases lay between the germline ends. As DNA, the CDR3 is TGTGCCAGCTCCGTCCGCCGCTCCGGGGGGCCAGATACGCAGTATTTT. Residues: CASSVRRSGGPDTQYF.

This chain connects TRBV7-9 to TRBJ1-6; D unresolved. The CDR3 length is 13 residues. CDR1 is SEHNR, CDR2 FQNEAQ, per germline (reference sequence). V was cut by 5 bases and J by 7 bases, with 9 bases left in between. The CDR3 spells CASSPGRNSPLHF. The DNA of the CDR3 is TGTGCCAGCAGCCCCGGGCGAAATTCACCCCTCCACTTT. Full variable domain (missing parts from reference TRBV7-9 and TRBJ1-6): DTGVSQNPRHKITKRGQNVTFRCDPISEHNRLYWYRQTLGQGPEFLTYFQNEAQLEKSRLLSDRFSAERPKGSFSTLEIQRTEQGDSAMYLCASSPGRNSPLHFGNGTRLTVT.

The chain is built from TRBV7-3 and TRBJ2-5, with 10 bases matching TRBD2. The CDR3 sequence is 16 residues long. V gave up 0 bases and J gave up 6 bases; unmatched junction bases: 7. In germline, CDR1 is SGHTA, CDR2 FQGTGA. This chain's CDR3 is CASSLTGTSEFQTQYF. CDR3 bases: TGTGCCAGCAGCTTAACCGGGACTAGCGAGTTCCAGACCCAGTACTTC.

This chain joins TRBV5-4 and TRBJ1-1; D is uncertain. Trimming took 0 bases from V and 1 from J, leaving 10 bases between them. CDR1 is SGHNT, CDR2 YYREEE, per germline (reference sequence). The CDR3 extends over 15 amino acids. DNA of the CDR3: TGTGCCAGCAGCTTGGGTGGCCCCCGGAACACTGAAGCTTTCTTT. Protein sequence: CASSLGGPRNTEAFF.

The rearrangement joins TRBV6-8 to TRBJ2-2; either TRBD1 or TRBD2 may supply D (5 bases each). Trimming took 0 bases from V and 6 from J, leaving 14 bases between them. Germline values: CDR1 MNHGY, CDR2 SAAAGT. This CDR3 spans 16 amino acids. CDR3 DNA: TGTGCCAGCAGTTACTCCTCCGGCCGAGGGGCCGGGGAGCTGTTTTTT. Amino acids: CASSYSSGRGAGELFF.

In nucleotides, the CDR3 is TGCGCCAGCAGCCCGTCGATAGGACCCGTCTCCTACAATGAGCAGTTCTTC. It is translated as CASSPSIGPVSYNEQFF. The chain recombines TRBV4-3 with TRBJ2-1; no clear D. The germline gives CDR1 LGHNA, CDR2 YSLEER. There are 17 residues in the CDR3. With 4 bases removed from V and 0 bases from J, the gap between germline ends came to 16 bases.

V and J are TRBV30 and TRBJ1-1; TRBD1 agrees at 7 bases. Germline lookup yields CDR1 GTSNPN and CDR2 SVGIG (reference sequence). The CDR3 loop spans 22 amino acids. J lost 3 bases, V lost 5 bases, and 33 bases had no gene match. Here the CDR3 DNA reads TGTGCCTGGGATCCCCTACGCAGCCTGATAACGGGACAGAGGACCGGGGACACTGAAGCTTTCTTT. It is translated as CAWDPLRSLITGQRTGDTEAFF.